This T cell receptor beta chain was identified during a study of T cell responses to AZD1222 COVID-19 vaccine. Overall study context: Recipients boosted at about 4 weeks or about 12 weeks are pooled. General study points: The study sampled repertoires only after the peak T cell response. Spike-specific TCR repertoires showed rising breadth and depth after two AZD1222 doses.

In regard to this clone: Antigen specificity is unknown.

The table came from immunoSEQ multiplex PCR; TCRdb's copy has only in-frame clones and leaves some out. Of 75,000 to 100,000 clones in the sample, approximately 86% are singletons; the top ten hold around 5.9%. Germline-derived CDR1 and CDR2 are SGHNT and YYREEE (reference sequence). V shed 3 bases, J shed 3 bases, and the junction held 3 bases outside the gene matches. The CDR3 runs to 14 residues. V usage is TRBV5-4 and J usage is TRBJ2-5, with TRBD2 matching over 9 bases. Sequencing used peripheral blood, obtained on day 0 of AZD1222 vaccination. The sequence derives from an adult in good health. CDR3 sequence reads: CASSSRLAEETQYF. CDR3 bases: TGTGCCAGCAGCTCACGACTAGCGGAAGAGACCCAGTACTTC.